A selection of T cell receptor beta chains follows, all from one sample in a study of beta chain features in type 1 diabetes. The assay was immunoSEQ multiplex PCR, and TCRdb's table has in-frame clones only and misses some. Of around 70,000 clones listed, approximately 47% are singletons. Material for sequencing was central memory CD4+ T cells from blood. These receptors all stem from a young man with type 1 diabetes. The CDR3 runs from the conserved cysteine through the conserved F or W. The D gene is left open where the match is weak. A clone size is listed for some rows: how often the clone was seen (once, few, many), or a class if it is expanded.

d_gene	v_gene	abundance	len	j_gene	CDR3nt	CDR3aa
TRBD2	TRBV15	few	15	TRBJ2-7	TGTGCCACCAGCAGAGTAGGGACTAGCGTGGGCGAGCAGTACTTC	CATSRVGTSVGEQYF
NA	TRBV9	NA	15	TRBJ2-3	TGTGCCAGCAGACGTGGGGGACTCGACACAGATACGCAGTATTTT	CASRRGGLDTDTQYF
TRBD1	TRBV11-1	NA	16	TRBJ2-6	TGTGCCAGCAGCCCTACGACAGGGGTAGGGGCCAACGTCCTGACTTTC	CASSPTTGVGANVLTF
NA	TRBV29-1	few	15	TRBJ2-1	TGCAGCGCCACGCCCCGACGGGCGGGTTACAATGAGCAGTTCTTC	CSATPRRAGYNEQFF
TRBD2	TRBV4-1	NA	17	TRBJ2-5	TGCGCCAGCAGCCCGAGGGGGACGCGGGGGGGCCTGGAGACCCAGTACTTC	CASSPRGTRGGLETQYF
NA	TRBV2	NA	14	TRBJ2-3	TGTGCCAGCAGCGGGTCGGGGGGCACAGATACGCAGTATTTT	CASSGSGGTDTQYF
TRBD2	TRBV5-6	NA	16	TRBJ2-5	TGTGCCAGCAGCTTGTGGCTAGCGGGGGCCCAAGAGACCCAGTACTTC	CASSLWLAGAQETQYF
NA	TRBV9	NA	15	TRBJ1-1	TGTGCCAGCAGCGTAGGTGGCCGGGCGGGTACTGAAGCTTTCTTT	CASSVGGRAGTEAFF
NA	TRBV20-1	NA	10	TRBJ2-1	TGCAGTGCTACCTCCAATGAGCGGTTCTTC	CSATSNERFF
NA	TRBV18	NA	14	TRBJ2-7	TGTGCCAGCTCACCCTCTCCCAGGGCCGGAGAGCAGTACTTC	CASSPSPRAGEQYF
TRBD1	TRBV19	NA	16	TRBJ2-2	TGTGCCAGTAGTATACAGGGGGCGTGGAACACCGGGGAGCTGTTTTTT	CASSIQGAWNTGELFF
TRBD1	TRBV7-9	few	14	TRBJ1-1	TGTGCCAGCAGCTTAGGACAGGGTAGCACTGAAGCTTTCTTT	CASSLGQGSTEAFF
NA	TRBV27	few	15	TRBJ2-2	TGTGCCAGCAGTTTATTTGGTGGGGGCCTGGGGGAGCTGTTTTTT	CASSLFGGGLGELFF
NA	TRBV29-1	NA	15	TRBJ1-1	TGCAGCGTCCCAAAGGTAGGACAGAGAAACACTGAAGCTTTCTTT	CSVPKVGQRNTEAFF
NA	TRBV5-1	NA	13	TRBJ2-5	TGCGCCAGCAGCGGAAGCGGCCAAGAGACCCAGTACTTC	CASSGSGQETQYF
TRBD1	TRBV5-1	NA	15	TRBJ2-1	TGCGCCAGCAGCCCTCCGACAGGGTTTGATGATGAGCAGTTCTTC	CASSPPTGFDDEQFF
NA	TRBV2	NA	15	TRBJ2-2	TGTGCCAGCCGGGGTAGCGGTACGAACACCGGGGAGCTGTTTTTT	CASRGSGTNTGELFF
TRBD1	TRBV5-4	few	13	TRBJ2-5	TGTGCCAGCAGCCGGGACAGGGGTGAGACCCAGTACTTC	CASSRDRGETQYF
TRBD2	TRBV10-3	NA	17	TRBJ2-2	TGTGCCATCAGGACCGGGACTAGCGGGGGTGATACCGGGGAGCTGTTTTTT	CAIRTGTSGGDTGELFF
TRBD1	TRBV2	NA	14	TRBJ1-2	TGTGCCAGCAGTCGGACAGGGGGAAACTATGGCTACACCTTC	CASSRTGGNYGYTF
NA	TRBV25-1	NA	14	TRBJ2-5	TGTGCCAGCAGTGAACCAGACGGGCAAGAGACCCAGTACTTC	CASSEPDGQETQYF
TRBD1	TRBV5-1	NA	14	TRBJ1-2	TGCGCCAGCAGCGCCACACAGGGGGGAGATGGCTACACCTTC	CASSATQGGDGYTF
TRBD2	TRBV7-9	NA	15	TRBJ2-7	TGTGCCAGCAGCCTCACCGGGACTAGCGGCTACGAGCAGTACTTC	CASSLTGTSGYEQYF
NA	TRBV11-2	NA	14	TRBJ1-1	TGTGCCAGCAGCGGCCCAGGGTCTAACACTGAAGCTTTCTTT	CASSGPGSNTEAFF
NA	TRBV6-6	NA	14	TRBJ2-1	TGTGCCAGCAGTTACTCTTCCCCTAGCGATGAGCAGTTCTTC	CASSYSSPSDEQFF
TRBD2	TRBV5-1	NA	16	TRBJ2-1	TGCGCCAGCAGCGTAACTAGCGGGAGTACCTACAATGAGCAGTTCTTC	CASSVTSGSTYNEQFF
NA	TRBV6-5	once	15	TRBJ1-3	TGTGCCAGCGGAAGGGGCAGGAACTCTGGAAACACCATATATTTT	CASGRGRNSGNTIYF
NA	TRBV7-7	NA	14	TRBJ2-5	TGTGCTAGCAGCAGGGTGGGGCCCCAAGAGACCCAGTACTTC	CASSRVGPQETQYF
NA	TRBV2	NA	14	TRBJ1-5	TGTGCCAGCAGTGAAGCGTCCCCAGGGCGGCCCCAGCATTTT	CASSEASPGRPQHF
NA	TRBV5-1	NA	14	TRBJ1-6	TGCGCCAGCAGCTCCGGACAGTATAATTCACCCCTCCACTTT	CASSSGQYNSPLHF
TRBD2	TRBV6-5	NA	14	TRBJ2-5	TGTGCCAGCAGCCCCGGGACTACTAAAGAGACCCAGTACTTC	CASSPGTTKETQYF
TRBD1	TRBV7-7	NA	15	TRBJ2-5	TGTGCCAGCAGCCCTGGGACAGGGGGAGGAGAGACCCAGTACTTC	CASSPGTGGGETQYF
TRBD1	TRBV30	NA	14	TRBJ2-2	TGTGCCCGGACCGGGACAGGGGCCACCGGGGAGCTGTTTTTT	CARTGTGATGELFF
NA	TRBV4-2	NA	17	TRBJ2-2	TGTGCCAGCAGCCAAGATCATCAGGGGCTAAACACCGGGGAGCTGTTTTTT	CASSQDHQGLNTGELFF
TRBD2	TRBV29-1	NA	14	TRBJ2-1	TGCAGCGTTGAGGAGCGGGGGGGCTTGAATGAGCAGTTCTTC	CSVEERGGLNEQFF
NA	TRBV19	once	13	TRBJ2-5	TGTGCCAGTAGTAACCAGCGAGCGGAGACCCAGTACTTC	CASSNQRAETQYF
TRBD1	TRBV14	NA	19	TRBJ2-2	TGTGCCAGCAGCCCAGCCGGACAGGAGGCAAAGAGAAACACCGGGGAGCTGTTTTTT	CASSPAGQEAKRNTGELFF
TRBD1	TRBV5-1	NA	15	TRBJ2-7	TGCGCCAGCAGCCTCAGGGGGCGGATCGACGGAGAGCAGTACTTC	CASSLRGRIDGEQYF
TRBD1	TRBV5-1	NA	13	TRBJ1-1	TGCGCCAGCAGCTCGACAGGGATGAGTGAAGCTTTCTTT	CASSSTGMSEAFF
TRBD2	TRBV12-5	NA	15	TRBJ2-3	TGTGCTAGTGGCCCCGCGGGGGGCAGCGCAGATACGCAGTATTTT	CASGPAGGSADTQYF
NA	TRBV30	NA	11	TRBJ1-2	TGTGCCTGGAAGGAGAACTATGGCTACACCTTC	CAWKENYGYTF
NA	TRBV10-3	once	17	TRBJ1-5	TGTGCCATCAGTAGAAGAGGAGGGAATTTTTCCAATCAGCCCCAGCATTTT	CAISRRGGNFSNQPQHF
TRBD2	TRBV27	NA	16	TRBJ2-3	TGTGCCAGCAGTTTACTGGGACTAGGAGCCCCAGATACGCAGTATTTT	CASSLLGLGAPDTQYF
NA	TRBV2	few	14	TRBJ2-7	TGTGCCAGCAGTGTAGAGCGGGACACCTACGAGCAGTACTTC	CASSVERDTYEQYF
NA	TRBV29-1	NA	14	TRBJ2-5	TGCAGCGTTGAAGAGGGCAGGGGTGGGGAGACCCAGTACTTC	CSVEEGRGGETQYF
NA	TRBV5-1	NA	15	TRBJ2-2	TGCGCCAGCAGCTTGTTGGGGGGAATGCCCGGGGAGCTGTTTTTT	CASSLLGGMPGELFF
TRBD1	TRBV5-1	NA	18	TRBJ1-6	TGCGCCAGCAGCCCGGGACAGGGGATTCGGACCTATAATTCACCCCTCCACTTT	CASSPGQGIRTYNSPLHF
NA	TRBV5-6	few	18	TRBJ2-4	TGTGCCAGCAGCTTGGAGACTGCAGGGGTAGTAGCCAAAAACATTCAGTACTTC	CASSLETAGVVAKNIQYF
NA	TRBV20-1	NA	11	TRBJ2-5	TGCAGCGGGGGACCTCGGGAGACCCAGTACTTC	CSGGPRETQYF
NA	TRBV10-3	NA	12	TRBJ1-4	TGTGCCACCTCAGGGTTAAATGAAAAACTGTTTTTT	CATSGLNEKLFF
TRBD2	TRBV19	once	16	TRBJ2-3	TGTGCCAGTAGTTCGGGACTAGCGGGGCTAAGGGATACGCAGTATTTT	CASSSGLAGLRDTQYF
NA	TRBV6-1	NA	14	TRBJ1-2	TGTGCCAGCAGTGAATTAGGAGATGGTGGTGGCTACACCTTC	CASSELGDGGGYTF
TRBD2	TRBV19	few	13	TRBJ2-1	TGTGCCAGTAGTGGACTAGCAGGTAATGAGCAGTTCTTC	CASSGLAGNEQFF
TRBD2	TRBV9	NA	16	TRBJ2-1	TGTGCCAGCAGCTCCCCTCTAGCGGGGAAACGGGATGAGCAGTTCTTC	CASSSPLAGKRDEQFF